The source of this T cell receptor (beta chain) is a study of vaccination and CD4 T cells after COVID-19. In the study overall: Two doses of either BNT162b2 or mRNA-1273 vaccine were given to participants. It was a median about 100 days after diagnosis, with a range of 35 to 161, that post-COVID samples were drawn. Samples were collected from a few convalescent patients on day 14 and on days 161 to 241 after vaccination.

This clonotype was observed a handful of times. Its antigen is unknown. As to time point: late sampling 161 to 241 days after vaccination in three convalescent patients. TCRdb re-called the PCR reads through MiXCR, storing one row per CDR3 protein. The sample holds some 40,000 distinct CDR3 sequences, 36% seen once. General observations from the study: In convalescent patients, a median about 90% of reactive clones appeared only post-vaccination.

The origin of this receptor is a human donor who had recovered from COVID-19. The sequenced sample was CD4+ T cells from blood, obtained about 7 months after SARS-CoV-2 vaccination.

CDR3 bases: TGTGCCAGCAGTCTAACAGGGGAGAATCAGCCCCAGCATTTT. Translation gives CASSLTGENQPQHF. V and J are TRBV27 and TRBJ1-5; 7 bases agree with TRBD1. The CDR3 has 14 amino acids. Germline V gene lookup returns CDR1 MNHEY and CDR2 SMNVEV (reference sequence). J lost 4 bases, V lost 5 bases, and 5 bases had no gene match.